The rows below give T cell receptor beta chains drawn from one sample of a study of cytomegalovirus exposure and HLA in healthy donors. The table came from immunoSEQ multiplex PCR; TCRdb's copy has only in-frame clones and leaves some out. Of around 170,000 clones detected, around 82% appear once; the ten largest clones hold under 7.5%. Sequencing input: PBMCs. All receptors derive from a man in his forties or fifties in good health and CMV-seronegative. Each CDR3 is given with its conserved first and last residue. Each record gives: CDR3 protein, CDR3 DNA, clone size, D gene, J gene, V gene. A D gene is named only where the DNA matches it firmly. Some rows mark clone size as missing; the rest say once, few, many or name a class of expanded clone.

cdr3_aa: CASSGTASTDTQYF
cdr3_nt: TGTGCCAGCAGCGGGACAGCTAGCACAGATACGCAGTATTTT
clone_size: -
d_call: TRBD1
j_call: TRBJ2-3
v_call: TRBV7-6

cdr3_aa: CASSLTQGHGYTF
cdr3_nt: TGTGCCAGCAGTCTGACACAGGGGCATGGCTACACCTTC
clone_size: -
d_call: TRBD1
j_call: TRBJ1-2
v_call: TRBV6-5

cdr3_aa: CASSDNTGGTDTQYF
cdr3_nt: TGTGCCAGCAGTGATAATACCGGGGGCACAGATACGCAGTATTTT
clone_size: -
d_call: -
j_call: TRBJ2-3
v_call: TRBV6-1

cdr3_aa: CASSQDTAGNRGEQYF
cdr3_nt: TGCGCCAGCAGCCAAGATACGGCGGGGAATCGCGGCGAGCAGTACTTC
clone_size: -
d_call: -
j_call: TRBJ2-7
v_call: TRBV4-3

cdr3_aa: CASSIFVSGANVLTF
cdr3_nt: TGTGCCAGTAGTATTTTCGTCTCTGGGGCCAACGTCCTGACTTTC
clone_size: -
d_call: -
j_call: TRBJ2-6
v_call: TRBV19

cdr3_aa: CASKGNLNYGYTF
cdr3_nt: TGTGCCAGCAAGGGGAATCTCAACTATGGCTACACCTTC
clone_size: few
d_call: -
j_call: TRBJ1-2
v_call: TRBV27

cdr3_aa: CASSARGLGEKLFF
cdr3_nt: TGTGCCAGCAGTGCCAGGGGTTTAGGGGAAAAACTGTTTTTT
clone_size: -
d_call: -
j_call: TRBJ1-4
v_call: TRBV25-1

cdr3_aa: CASSQAGGPFNEQFF
cdr3_nt: TGTGCCAGCAGCCAAGCGGGAGGGCCCTTCAATGAGCAGTTCTTC
clone_size: -
d_call: TRBD2
j_call: TRBJ2-1
v_call: TRBV6-4

cdr3_aa: CASSGRLASNTGELFF
cdr3_nt: TGTGCCAGCAGCGGACGACTAGCGTCGAACACCGGGGAGCTGTTTTTT
clone_size: -
d_call: TRBD2
j_call: TRBJ2-2
v_call: TRBV6-6

cdr3_aa: CASSPRVLSYEQYF
cdr3_nt: TGTGCCAGCAGCCCCCGGGTTTTGTCGTACGAGCAGTACTTC
clone_size: -
d_call: -
j_call: TRBJ2-7
v_call: TRBV7-2

cdr3_aa: CASSLGVGQGNEQFF
cdr3_nt: TGTGCCAGCAGCTTAGGGGTGGGACAGGGTAATGAGCAGTTCTTC
clone_size: -
d_call: TRBD1
j_call: TRBJ2-1
v_call: TRBV7-6

cdr3_aa: CASSPGLARTYEQYF
cdr3_nt: TGTGCCAGCAGCCCCGGACTAGCGAGGACTTACGAGCAGTACTTC
clone_size: -
d_call: TRBD2
j_call: TRBJ2-7
v_call: TRBV7-2

cdr3_aa: CAWRPPGTSSGNTIYF
cdr3_nt: TGTGCCTGGAGACCTCCGGGGACAAGCTCTGGAAACACCATATATTTT
clone_size: once
d_call: -
j_call: TRBJ1-3
v_call: TRBV30

cdr3_aa: CASRLLREATNTGKLFF
cdr3_nt: TGTGCCAGCAGGTTACTCAGGGAGGCAACGAACACCGGGAAGCTGTTTTTT
clone_size: -
d_call: -
j_call: TRBJ2-2
v_call: TRBV13

cdr3_aa: CASSVGMEGYGYTF
cdr3_nt: TGTGCCAGCAGCGTAGGAATGGAGGGCTATGGCTACACCTTC
clone_size: -
d_call: -
j_call: TRBJ1-2
v_call: TRBV9

cdr3_aa: CASRYDFDSPNEQFF
cdr3_nt: TGTGCCAGCAGATATGACTTCGATAGTCCCAATGAGCAGTTCTTC
clone_size: -
d_call: -
j_call: TRBJ2-1
v_call: TRBV6-5

cdr3_aa: CASSSEPGATEQYF
cdr3_nt: TGTGCCAGCAGCTCAGAACCGGGAGCCACCGAGCAGTACTTC
clone_size: -
d_call: -
j_call: TRBJ2-7
v_call: TRBV7-3

cdr3_aa: CASSDRGGEKLFF
cdr3_nt: TGTGCCAGCAGTGATCGAGGTGGTGAAAAACTGTTTTTT
clone_size: -
d_call: -
j_call: TRBJ1-4
v_call: TRBV25-1

cdr3_aa: CASAIGTGAYNEQFF
cdr3_nt: TGTGCCAGCGCAATCGGGACTGGTGCCTACAATGAGCAGTTCTTC
clone_size: -
d_call: -
j_call: TRBJ2-1
v_call: TRBV7-9

cdr3_aa: CSSSLGWAGGRNEQFF
cdr3_nt: TGTTCCAGCAGCTTAGGATGGGCGGGAGGAAGGAATGAGCAGTTCTTC
clone_size: few
d_call: TRBD2
j_call: TRBJ2-1
v_call: TRBV7-9

cdr3_aa: CASSQSDRGHYGYTF
cdr3_nt: TGCGCCAGCAGCCAATCCGACAGGGGACACTATGGCTACACCTTC
clone_size: -
d_call: TRBD1
j_call: TRBJ1-2
v_call: TRBV4-3

cdr3_aa: CASSLVGTSLSEQYF
cdr3_nt: TGTGCCAGCAGCTTAGTGGGGACTAGTCTGAGCGAGCAGTACTTC
clone_size: -
d_call: TRBD2
j_call: TRBJ2-7
v_call: TRBV7-2

cdr3_aa: CASSRTSLFGTGELFF
cdr3_nt: TGTGCCAGCAGCCGGACTAGCCTGTTTGGTACCGGGGAGCTGTTTTTT
clone_size: -
d_call: TRBD2
j_call: TRBJ2-2
v_call: TRBV7-2